This paragraph reports one T cell receptor (beta chain). The antigen is not known. This CDR3 spans 13 amino acids. J gave up 4 bases and V 5 bases, and 3 bases lay outside the gene matches. CDR1 and CDR2 from the germline V gene are SGHVS and FQNEAQ. This entry comes from a study of cytomegalovirus exposure and HLA in healthy donors. Study context: Earlier, 110 million or so unique TCR beta sequences were recovered from roughly 180 million T cells by an analysis. Ancestry clustering placed about 86% of more than 350 genotyped donors in the Caucasian-associated cluster. Notes on the study in general: Previous analysis showed most TCR beta V segments were productive about 90% or about 30% of the time.

60 Vbeta and 13 Jbeta primers were used in PCR. Clones were sequenced by immunoSEQ multiplex PCR, and TCRdb holds only the in-frame ones, with some missing. The sample has over 200,000 clones; 82% are singletons. The chain couples TRBV7-8 to TRBJ1-2; 8 nucleotides line up with TRBD1. This clonotype was obtained from a woman aged 40 to 50 in good health and CMV-seropositive. Material for sequencing was PBMCs. The CDR3: CASSRDRIYGYTF. The CDR3 DNA reads as TGTGCCAGCAGCAGGGACAGGATCTATGGCTACACCTTC.